The clone carrying this T cell receptor beta chain was seen once. Its antigen remains unidentified. These data are taken from a study of cytomegalovirus exposure and HLA in healthy donors. On the study more broadly: HLA-typed donors were the source of 86 million or so unique TCRs held in an early data release. Findings of the study overall: Follow-up analysis seemed to connect common viral pathogens with several of the most significant clusters identified. A reported reduction in N-insertions relative to the 666-donor mean was seen in an Asian-associated ancestry cluster in a later analysis.

The PCR employed 60 Vbeta primers together with 13 Jbeta primers. Clones were sequenced by immunoSEQ multiplex PCR, and TCRdb holds only the in-frame ones, with some missing. The sample yields 250,000 to 350,000 clones, 70% to 90% seen once. Losses at the gene ends were 0 bases for V and 7 bases for J; bases not matched to a gene: 7. The germline gives CDR1 SGDLS, CDR2 YYNGEE. CDR3 size: 15 residues. This clonotype was sampled from a man aged 40-49 years in good health and CMV-seropositive. Sequences were obtained from PBMCs. This chain links TRBV9 with TRBJ2-1; 7 bases match TRBD2. CDR3 region: CASSVVLAALNEQFF. CDR3 nucleotide sequence: TGTGCCAGCAGCGTAGTCCTAGCGGCTCTTAATGAGCAGTTCTTC.